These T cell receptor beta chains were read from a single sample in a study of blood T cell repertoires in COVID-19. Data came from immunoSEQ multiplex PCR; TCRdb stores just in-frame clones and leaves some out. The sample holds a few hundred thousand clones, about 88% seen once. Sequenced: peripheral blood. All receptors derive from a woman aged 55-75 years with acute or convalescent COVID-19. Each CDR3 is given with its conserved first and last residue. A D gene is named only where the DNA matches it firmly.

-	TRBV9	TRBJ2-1	CASSGDRLLDNEQFF
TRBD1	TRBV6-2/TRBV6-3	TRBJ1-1	CASSYLGQGVTEAFF
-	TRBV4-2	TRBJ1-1	CASSPQIRRTEAFF
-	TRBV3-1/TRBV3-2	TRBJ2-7	CASSPEADASSYEQYF
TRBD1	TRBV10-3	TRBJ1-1	CAISNSMTGYEAFF
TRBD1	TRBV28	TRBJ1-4	CASSLRDRKLFF
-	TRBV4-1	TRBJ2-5	CASSQDGEETQYF
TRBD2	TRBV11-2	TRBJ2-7	CASSLVGSSGVGEQYF
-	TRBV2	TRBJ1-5	CASSAEVQPQHF
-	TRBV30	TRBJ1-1	CAWSVQAGMKTFF
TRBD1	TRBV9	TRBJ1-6	CASSAGGQINSPLHF
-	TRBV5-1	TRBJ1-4	CASSVSSNSREKLFF
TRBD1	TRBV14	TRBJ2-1	CASSRSGTGYNEQFF
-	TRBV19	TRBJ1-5	CASSRDGGGNQPQHF
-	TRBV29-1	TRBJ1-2	CSVEATGPTYGYTF
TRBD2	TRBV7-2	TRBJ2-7	CASSLGLAGGEQYF
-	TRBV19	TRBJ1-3	CASSAHSRIQENTIYF
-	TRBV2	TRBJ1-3	CASSKPGAGNTIYF
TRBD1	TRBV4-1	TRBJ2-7	CASSQDGTGYEQYF
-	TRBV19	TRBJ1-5	CASSLPEDYGNQPQHF
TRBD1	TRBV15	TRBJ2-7	CATSRPGQVFYEQYF
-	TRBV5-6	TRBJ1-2	CASSLGRFAYGYTF
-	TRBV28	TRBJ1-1	CASSPNMNTEAFF
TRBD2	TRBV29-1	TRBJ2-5	CSVDRGSGETQYF
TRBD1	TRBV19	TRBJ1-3	CASSIRHRQGARGNTIYF
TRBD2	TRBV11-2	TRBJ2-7	CASSARTSGTSSYEQYF
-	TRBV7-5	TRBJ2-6	CVRSSPATSGRRSGANVLTF
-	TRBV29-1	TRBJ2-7	CSVEDTAQYF
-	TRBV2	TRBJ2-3	CASRPRIGTDTQYF
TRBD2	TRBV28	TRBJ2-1	CASSSPEKGGRAYNEQFF
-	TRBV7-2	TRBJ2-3	CASSLDGSGGDTQYF
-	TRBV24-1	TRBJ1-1	CATSNEKNTEAFF
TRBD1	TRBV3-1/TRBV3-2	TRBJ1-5	CASSQDRTGTCQPQHF
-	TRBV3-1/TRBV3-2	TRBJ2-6	CASSQWASGANVLTF
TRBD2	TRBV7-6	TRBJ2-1	CASSSSGTNNEQFF
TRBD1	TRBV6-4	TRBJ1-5	CASSQGRNQPQHF
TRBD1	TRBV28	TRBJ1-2	CASSSADRGVYGYTF